This T cell receptor (beta chain) was captured in a study of T cells after yellow fever vaccination. General study points: Post-booster repertoires again held most primary-vaccination clones (roughly 95% CD4, 75% to 90% CD8).

TCRdb recomputed calls from the 5' RACE reads with MiXCR, one row per CDR3 protein. The profile covers 60,000 or so distinct CDR3 sequences, with roughly 6.9% appearing a single time and approximately 37% taken by the ten largest. The CDR3 contains 15 residues. In germline, CDR1 is KGHDR, CDR2 SFDVKD. The V and J ends lost 1 base and 7 bases respectively, with 13 bases between them. This clonotype has a count of ten or more. Its target is unknown. The chain joins TRBV24-1 to TRBJ2-1; no clear D. The sequences come from CD8+ T cells sorted from PBMCs, collected on the day of the first yellow fever vaccination. This clonotype was obtained from a man younger than 30 who received the YFV17D yellow fever vaccine. The CDR3 loop reads CATSDLRAALNEQFF. The CDR3 coding sequence is TGTGCCACCAGTGATTTACGCGCCGCGCTAAATGAGCAGTTCTTC.